A single sample is the source of the 30 T cell receptor beta chains below, sequenced in a study of molecular identifiers for immune sequencing clone quantification. Each CDR3 protein gets one entry after TCRdb re-called the PCR reads with MiXCR. The sample holds 250,000 to 400,000 distinct CDR3 sequences; over 20% are singletons and the top ten take approximately 0.8%. Sequenced: naive CD8+ T cells from blood, with Jurkat cell RNA spiked in. Subset of the sample: FACS-sorted CD8+CD4-CCR7+CD45RA+ naive T cells. The origin of the receptors is a human donor in good health. Some libraries in this study had Jurkat cell RNA spiked in.

This clonotype has at least ten counts. The rearrangement uses TRBV4-3 and TRBJ2-7; D not certain. The CDR3 spans 17 residues. Trimming shortened V by 1 base and J by 2 bases, and 18 bases separated the two germline ends. Germline V gene data show CDR1 as LGHNA and CDR2 as YSLEER. CDR3 nucleotide sequence: TGCGCCAGCAGCCAAGGAGCCTCGTCTGTGCCGCCCTACGAGCAGTACTTC. It translates to CASSQGASSVPPYEQYF.

The V gene is TRBV18, the J gene TRBJ2-2, with D perhaps TRBD1 (6 bases). The CDR3 is 17 residues long. The V gene's germline CDR1 is KGHSH and CDR2 LQKENI. V was pared by 3 bases and J by 3 bases, with 17 bases between. CDR3 DNA: TGTGCCAGCTCACCGTCGGTTCAGGGGTCCTACACCGGGGAGCTGTTTTTT. This gives the protein CASSPSVQGSYTGELFF.

Concerning this clonotype itself: This may come from a read error, since a much larger clone is one base off. The V and J genes are TRBV24-1 and TRBJ2-7; 8 nucleotides line up with TRBD1. The germline V gene has CDR1 KGHDR and CDR2 SFDVKD. The CDR3 loop spans 13 amino acids. The CDR3 DNA is TGTGCCACCAGTGACAACAGGGGGTACGATCAGTACTTC. Encoded protein: CATSDNRGYDQYF.

This clonotype was seen only a few times. The rearrangement links TRBV12-5 to TRBJ1-2; TRBD1 might be the D (5 bases). Trimming took off 7 bases at V and 8 bases at J, with 26 bases between the two ends. In germline, CDR1 is LGHNT, CDR2 FRNRAP. The CDR3 has 16 amino acids. CDR3 protein: CASARGVPPGLLGYTF. CDR3 in DNA: TGTGCTAGTGCCAGAGGGGTCCCTCCGGGTCTCTTGGGCTACACCTTC.

This clonotype was seen repeatedly, ten times or more. This rearrangement joins TRBV27 to TRBJ2-2; no clear D. V lost 3 bases and J 2 bases, leaving 7 bases between the germline ends. The CDR3 consists of 14 residues. Germline CDR1 and CDR2: MNHEY and SMNVEV (reference sequence). The CDR3 is CASSFGVNTGELFF. CDR3 DNA sequence: TGTGCCAGCAGTTTTGGGGTAAACACCGGGGAGCTGTTTTTT.

The V and J genes are TRBV24-1 and TRBJ2-1, with 7 bases fitting TRBD2. Germline V gene sequence: CDR1 KGHDR, CDR2 SFDVKD. This CDR3 comprises 17 residues. The V gene end was trimmed by 4 bases and the J gene end by 0 bases; junction bases not matched to a gene: 8. CDR3 bases: TGTGCCACCAGTGAGTTAGCGGGCGAGAGCTCCTACAATGAGCAGTTCTTC. Its protein is CATSELAGESSYNEQFF.

This clonotype was counted at least ten times. This chain joins TRBV4-1 and TRBJ1-4; D is unresolved. The CDR3 totals 14 residues. V lost 5 bases and J lost 6, with 13 bases in between. Germline lookup yields CDR1 MGHRA and CDR2 YSYEKL. Here the CDR3 reads CASSSGPQDEKLFF. The CDR3, as DNA: TGCGCCAGCAGCTCCGGGCCCCAGGATGAAAAACTGTTTTTT.

This clonotype was observed at least ten times. This chain connects TRBV5-4 to TRBJ2-5; D tentatively reads TRBD1 or TRBD2 (6 bases each). The V end was cut by 4 bases, the J end by 1 base, with 14 bases between. CDR3 length: 15 amino acids. The V gene's germline CDR1 is SGHNT and CDR2 YYREEE (reference sequence). The CDR3 loop reads CASSPRGESQETQYF. The DNA of the CDR3 is TGTGCCAGCAGCCCGAGGGGGGAGAGCCAAGAGACCCAGTACTTC. Filled out from reference TRBV5-4 and TRBJ2-5, the complete variable domain reads ETGVTQSPTHLIKTRGQQVTLRCSSQSGHNTVSWYQQALGQGPQFIFQYYREEENGRGNFPPRFSGLQFPNYSSELNVNALELDDSALYLCASSPRGESQETQYFGPGTRLLVL.

This clonotype was counted many times. The genes are TRBV6-2 or TRBV6-3 and TRBJ2-3; D call uncertain. The germline V and J ends were trimmed by 2 bases and 5 bases, with 8 bases remaining between them. This CDR3 is 13 amino acids long. Germline CDR1 is MNHEY and CDR2 is SVGEGT. For the CDR3, the DNA is TGTGCCAGCAGTTACGTAGAAGGAGATACGCAGTATTTT. As protein: CASSYVEGDTQYF.

This clonotype occurred many times. J is TRBJ1-6 and V is TRBV30; no clear D. Trimming stripped 1 base from V and 0 bases from J, with 10 bases between. This CDR3 has 16 amino acids. Germline values: CDR1 GTSNPN, CDR2 SVGIG (reference sequence). CDR3 protein: CAWSDSPSSYNSPLHF. The DNA of the CDR3 is TGTGCCTGGAGTGACAGTCCGAGCTCCTATAATTCACCCCTCCACTTT.

This clonotype was seen ten or more times. The chain recombines TRBV5-4 with TRBJ2-7; 13 bases agree with TRBD2. Germline V gene data show CDR1 as SGHNT and CDR2 as YYREEE (reference sequence). J was trimmed by 7 bases and V by 4 bases; bases with no gene match: 11. CDR3 length: 16 amino acids. CDR3 bases: TGTGCCAGCAGCCCGGGGACTAGCGGGAAATTTGGGGAGCAGTACTTC. This codes for CASSPGTSGKFGEQYF.

In its sample, this clonotype was seen a few times. Being one base from a much bigger clone, this may be a read error. The rearrangement joins TRBV29-1 to TRBJ2-7; D could derive from TRBD1 or TRBD2 (6 bases each). CDR1 is SQVTM, CDR2 ANQGSEA, per germline. This CDR3 spans 15 amino acids. Here the CDR3 reads CSAEEGDKGTYEQHF. Written as DNA, the CDR3 is TGCAGCGCCGAGGAGGGGGATAAAGGGACCTACGAGCAGCACTTC.

This clonotype was observed a handful of times. The chain joins TRBV27 to TRBJ2-5; unclear D gene. Germline CDR1 and CDR2: MNHEY and SMNVEV (reference sequence). Trimming removed 7 bases at V and 5 bases at J, with 8 bases between. This CDR3 comprises 11 residues. CDR3 in amino acids: CASTVGETQYF. The CDR3 nucleotides are TGTGCCAGCACCGTCGGGGAGACCCAGTACTTC.

This clonotype came up many times. This sequence joins TRBV29-1 and TRBJ2-3, with 10 bases identical to TRBD1. J gave up 4 bases and V 3 bases, and 1 base lay outside the gene matches. The length of the CDR3 is 13 residues. CDR1 is SQVTM, CDR2 ANQGSEA, per germline. The CDR3 sequence: CSVDGQGADTQYF. The CDR3 nucleotides read TGCAGCGTTGACGGACAGGGGGCAGATACGCAGTATTTT.

This clonotype has ten or more counts. V and J are TRBV20-1 and TRBJ1-5; D uncertain. The CDR3 is 14 residues long. The germline V gene encodes CDR1 DFQATT and CDR2 SNEGSKA (reference sequence). The V end was cut by 1 base, the J end by 8 bases, with 15 bases between. Here the CDR3 reads CSARVTTTAEPQHF. DNA of the CDR3: TGCAGTGCTAGAGTGACTACGACGGCAGAGCCCCAGCATTTT.

The sample holds many counts of this clonotype. This chain connects TRBV28 to TRBJ1-1; D gene ambiguous. Trimming pared 9 bases from V and 0 bases from J, leaving 8 bases between. The CDR3 runs to 12 residues. Germline CDR1 is MDHEN and CDR2 is SYDVKM. The chain's CDR3 is CASLALNTEAFF. The CDR3 region has the DNA TGTGCCAGTTTGGCACTGAACACTGAAGCTTTCTTT.

Ten or more counts support this clonotype. Here the CDR3 reads CASSLTGLWVSNEKLFF. The CDR3 DNA is TGTGCCAGCAGCTTAACGGGGCTTTGGGTCTCTAATGAAAAACTGTTTTTT. V is TRBV7-8 and J is TRBJ1-4; a weak D match, TRBD1 (5 bases). Trimming removed 2 bases from V and 3 bases from J, with 16 bases in between. This CDR3 is 17 amino acids long. Germline V gene data show CDR1 as SGHVS and CDR2 as FQNEAQ.

A remark on this clonotype: This may come from a read error, since a much larger clone is one base off. The chain is built from TRBV9 and TRBJ2-6; D is unclear. The CDR3 totals 15 residues. CDR1 is SGDLS, CDR2 YYNGEE, per germline. CDR3 sequence (DNA): TGTGCCAGCGGCGTAGGCAATACTGGGGCCAACGTCCTGACTTTC. Its protein is CASGVGNTGANVLTF.

This chain uses TRBV7-2 with TRBJ2-5; 9 bases are a match to TRBD2. CDR3 length: 15 residues. J lost 3 bases, V lost 5 bases, and 7 bases had no gene match. Germline CDR1 is SGHTA and CDR2 is FQGNSA. The chain's CDR3 is CASSDYLAGEETQYF. In nucleotides, the CDR3 is TGTGCCAGCAGCGATTATTTAGCGGGAGAAGAGACCCAGTACTTC.

This chain uses TRBV12-3 or TRBV12-4 with TRBJ2-3; 7 bases line up with TRBD1. Unmatched junction bases numbered 12, after V lost 3 bases and J lost 6 bases. The CDR3 length is 16 residues. The CDR3 DNA reads as TGTGCCAGCAGTTTCCCTAGTAGGGGGCCACAGGATACGCAGTATTTT. Protein: CASSFPSRGPQDTQYF.

V usage is TRBV30 and J usage is TRBJ2-1; TRBD2 might be the D (6 bases). Germline-derived CDR1 and CDR2 are GTSNPN and SVGIG (reference sequence). The germline V and J ends were trimmed by 3 bases and 3 bases, with 12 bases remaining between them. The CDR3 has 14 residues. CDR3 sequence (DNA): TGTGCCTGGAGGGCTAGCGCAGACTACAATGAGCAGTTCTTC. Its translation: CAWRASADYNEQFF.

This clonotype has ten or more counts. The J gene is TRBJ2-7, the V gene TRBV7-9, with 11 bases matching TRBD2. This CDR3 is built from 16 residues. Germline V lookup: CDR1 SEHNR, CDR2 FQNEAQ (reference sequence). V dropped 1 base and J dropped 6; count of bases not matched to a gene: 8. This CDR3 reads CASSLGGSGLAAEQYF. CDR3 DNA sequence: TGTGCCAGCAGCTTAGGGGGTTCGGGACTAGCGGCCGAGCAGTACTTC.

This clonotype was detected many times. The rearrangement links TRBV7-9 to TRBJ2-1, with 8 bases lining up with TRBD1. V was pared by 2 bases and J by 7 bases, with 1 base of the junction left unmatched. The CDR3 totals 13 residues. Germline V gene lookup returns CDR1 SEHNR and CDR2 FQNEAQ (reference sequence). As DNA, the CDR3 is TGTGCCAGCAGCTTAAACAGGGGGAATGAGCAGTTCTTC. This translates into CASSLNRGNEQFF. Looking up the rest from reference TRBV7-9 and TRBJ2-1 gives the full variable domain: DTGVSQNPRHKITKRGQNVTFRCDPISEHNRLYWYRQTLGQGPEFLTYFQNEAQLEKSRLLSDRFSAERPKGSFSTLEIQRTEQGDSAMYLCASSLNRGNEQFFGPGTRLTVL.

This clonotype was recorded once. A read error may explain this, as a much larger clone is one base away. The CDR3 spells CASSTMPQETQYF. For the CDR3, the DNA is TGTGCCAGTAGTACCATGCCTCAAGAGACCCAGTACTTC. The chain uses TRBV19 and TRBJ2-5; D uncertain. V lost 4 bases to trimming and J lost 2 bases, with 8 bases between them. From germline, CDR1 is LNHDA and CDR2 SQIVND (reference sequence). The CDR3 covers 13 residues.

This clonotype was observed many times. The J gene is TRBJ1-1, the V gene TRBV11-2, with a possible D match to TRBD1 (5 bases). The CDR3 has 12 residues. CDR1 SGHAT and CDR2 FQNNGV come from the germline V gene. Trimming took 1 base from V and 8 from J, leaving 8 bases between them. The CDR3, as DNA: TGTGCCAGCAGCTTAGCAGGGTGGGAAGCTTTCTTT. It codes for CASSLAGWEAFF.

This clonotype was observed a single time. A read error may explain this, as a much larger clone is one base away. The genes are TRBV29-1 and TRBJ2-7, with D unresolved. The CDR3 is 12 amino acids. CDR1 is SQVTM and CDR2 is ANQGSEA in the germline V gene. The CDR3 DNA reads as TGCAGCGTTGAGGACGCAGCCTACGGGCAGTACTTC. Translated: CSVEDAAYGQYF.

This clonotype was seen more than once but under ten times. CDR3 in amino acids: CASSYSSGGTTDTQYF. The CDR3 DNA sequence: TGTGCCAGCAGTTATTCTTCCGGGGGAACCACAGATACGCAGTATTTT. The chain has TRBV6-9 and TRBJ2-3; a weak D match, TRBD2 (6 bases). V lost 0 bases and J lost 2, with 12 bases in between. CDR3 length: 16 amino acids. Germline CDR1 is MNHGY and CDR2 is SVAAGI.

This clonotype has at least ten counts. The V call is TRBV12-3 or TRBV12-4, the J call TRBJ2-3; the match to TRBD2 covers 9 bases. The CDR3 is 15 residues long. The V segment lost 8 bases and the J segment 4 bases; nucleotides outside the gene matches: 10. The CDR3 nucleotides read TGTGCCAGCGGTCGAGGTAGCGGGAGTGCAGATACGCAGTATTTT. As protein: CASGRGSGSADTQYF.

This clonotype was picked up many times. The chain uses TRBV2 and TRBJ2-3, with 13 bases fitting TRBD2. CDR3 length: 19 residues. J lost 0 bases, V lost 6 bases, and 12 bases had no gene match. Germline V gives CDR1 SNHLY, CDR2 FYNNEI. The CDR3 is CASRGLAGQDSISTDTQYF. The CDR3 nucleotides read TGTGCCAGCAGGGGACTAGCGGGACAAGATTCGATCAGCACAGATACGCAGTATTTT.

The chain joins TRBV18 to TRBJ2-6; 8 bases are a match to TRBD1. The CDR3 has 19 residues. The J segment lost 2 bases and the V segment lost 3 bases, leaving 12 bases of the junction unmatched. The germline V gene encodes CDR1 KGHSH and CDR2 LQKENI. The CDR3 protein is CASSPPTGEIYPGANVLTF. The CDR3 DNA reads as TGTGCCAGCTCACCTCCGACAGGGGAAATTTACCCTGGGGCCAACGTCCTGACTTTC.